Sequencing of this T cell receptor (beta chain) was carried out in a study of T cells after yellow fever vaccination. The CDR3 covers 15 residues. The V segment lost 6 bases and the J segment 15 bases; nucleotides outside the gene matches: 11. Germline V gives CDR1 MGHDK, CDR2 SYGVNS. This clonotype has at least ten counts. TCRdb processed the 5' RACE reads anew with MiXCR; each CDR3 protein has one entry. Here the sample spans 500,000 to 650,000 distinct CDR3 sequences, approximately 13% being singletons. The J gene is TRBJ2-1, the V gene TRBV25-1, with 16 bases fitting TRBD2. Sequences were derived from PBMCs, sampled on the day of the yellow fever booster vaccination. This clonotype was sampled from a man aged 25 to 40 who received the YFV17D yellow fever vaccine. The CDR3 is CASSPGGTSGRGAFF. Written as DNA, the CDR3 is TGTGCCAGCAGCCCCGGTGGGACTAGCGGGAGGGGGGCGTTCTTC.